This is a list of T cell receptor beta chains from one sample in a study of vaccination and CD4 T cells after COVID-19. TCRdb re-derived calls from the PCR reads in MiXCR, one entry per CDR3 protein. The table includes 15,000 to 20,000 distinct CDR3 sequences, 40% to 55% detected once. Their recognized antigens are unknown. Sequencing was performed on CD4+ T cells from blood, cultured in vitro, taken before SARS-CoV-2 vaccination. All receptors derive from a human donor who had recovered from COVID-19. Both conserved end residues are part of each CDR3. A D gene is named only where the DNA matches it firmly. Size is stated for part of the rows, as once, few or many counts, or as a class when the clone is expanded.

V: TRBV7-2; J: TRBJ1-2; size: NA; D: NA; DNA: TGTGCCAGCAGCCCCGATGTTAGGGAGCAGGGGCTCTATGGCTACACCTTC; CDR3: CASSPDVREQGLYGYTF
V: TRBV6-5; J: TRBJ2-1; size: NA; D: TRBD1; DNA: TGTGCCAGCAGTTACGTGAGGGACAGGAGCTACAATGAGCAGTTCTTC; CDR3: CASSYVRDRSYNEQFF
V: TRBV7-9; J: TRBJ1-3; size: few; D: NA; DNA: TGTGCCAGCAGCTTAGAGGTGGCTGTCTCTGGAAACACCATATATTTT; CDR3: CASSLEVAVSGNTIYF
V: TRBV5-1; J: TRBJ2-5; size: NA; D: NA; DNA: TGCGCCAGCAGCCAAGGGTACCAAGAGACCCAGTACTTC; CDR3: CASSQGYQETQYF
V: TRBV12-3/TRBV12-4; J: TRBJ2-3; size: once; D: NA; DNA: TGTGCCAGCAGCGCATATGTGGTCGGCACAGATACGCAGTATTTT; CDR3: CASSAYVVGTDTQYF
V: TRBV19; J: TRBJ1-1; size: once; D: NA; DNA: TGTGCCAGTAGTATTGAAGCAGGGAGGGACACTGAAGCTTTCTTT; CDR3: CASSIEAGRDTEAFF
V: TRBV20-1; J: TRBJ1-1; size: NA; D: NA; DNA: TGCAGTGCCGAACCGGGTCTCAACTGGGACACTGAAGCTTTCTTT; CDR3: CSAEPGLNWDTEAFF
V: TRBV5-6; J: TRBJ1-6; size: few; D: NA; DNA: TGTGCCAGCAGCGGGGCCTTGGGAGGCTCACCCCTCCACTTT; CDR3: CASSGALGGSPLHF
V: TRBV6-1; J: TRBJ1-2; size: NA; D: NA; DNA: TGTGCCAGCAGTCCCCAAGGCAGTTCGAACTATGGCTACACCTTC; CDR3: CASSPQGSSNYGYTF
V: TRBV7-3; J: TRBJ2-2; size: NA; D: NA; DNA: TGTGCCAGCAGCTTATACGGGGGCGACACCGGGGAGCTGTTTTTT; CDR3: CASSLYGGDTGELFF
V: TRBV6-2/TRBV6-3; J: TRBJ2-7; size: once; D: TRBD2; DNA: TGTGCCAGCACACGGGGACTAGGCCCCTACGAGCAGTACTTC; CDR3: CASTRGLGPYEQYF
V: TRBV7-8; J: TRBJ1-5; size: few; D: NA; DNA: TGTGCCAGCAGCGTCGGGACGGGGACTAGCAATCAGCCCCAGCATTTT; CDR3: CASSVGTGTSNQPQHF
V: TRBV29-1; J: TRBJ2-1; size: NA; D: NA; DNA: TGCAGCGGATCATCATCCTACAATGAGCAGTTCTTC; CDR3: CSGSSSYNEQFF
V: TRBV11-2; J: TRBJ2-1; size: NA; D: NA; DNA: TGTGCCAGCAGCTTAGAAGGACGGCCCTCCTACAATGAGCAGTTCTTC; CDR3: CASSLEGRPSYNEQFF
V: TRBV7-7; J: TRBJ2-5; size: NA; D: TRBD1; DNA: TGTGCCAGCAGCCGGGACAGGGGAATGGAGACCCAGTACTTC; CDR3: CASSRDRGMETQYF
V: TRBV19; J: TRBJ1-1; size: NA; D: TRBD1; DNA: TGTGCCAGTAGTATCCGTCTCTCGGGACAGCTAGTTAACACTGAAGCTTTCTTT; CDR3: CASSIRLSGQLVNTEAFF
V: TRBV6-5; J: TRBJ1-6; size: NA; D: NA; DNA: TGTGCCAGCAGTTACTCGACCACAGGACTCAATTCACCCCTCCACTTT; CDR3: CASSYSTTGLNSPLHF
V: TRBV6-1; J: TRBJ1-2; size: large; D: NA; DNA: TGTGCCAGCAGTGCGGGGGCTAACTATGGCTACACCTTC; CDR3: CASSAGANYGYTF
V: TRBV7-9; J: TRBJ2-7; size: few; D: NA; DNA: TGTGCCAGCAGCGTATCAATCGCGGGTTACGAGCAGTACTTC; CDR3: CASSVSIAGYEQYF
V: TRBV7-2; J: TRBJ1-5; size: NA; D: TRBD1; DNA: TGTGCCAGCAGCTTAGATGTCGCAGGGGGTCAGCCCCAGCATTTT; CDR3: CASSLDVAGGQPQHF
V: TRBV10-3; J: TRBJ2-5; size: few; D: TRBD1; DNA: TGTGCCATCAGCGAACCCACCCTGACAGGGTCGGAAGAGACCCAGTACTTC; CDR3: CAISEPTLTGSEETQYF
V: TRBV29-1; J: TRBJ1-2; size: NA; D: NA; DNA: TGCAGCGTGGGGGACGGACTCTATGGCTACACCTTC; CDR3: CSVGDGLYGYTF
V: TRBV20-1; J: TRBJ2-7; size: NA; D: TRBD1; DNA: TGCAGTGCTAGAGACCAGGGACAGGGGTTGTACGAGCAGTACTTC; CDR3: CSARDQGQGLYEQYF
V: TRBV6-2/TRBV6-3; J: TRBJ2-5; size: NA; D: NA; DNA: TGTGCCAGCAGCGGGAGAGAGACCCAGTACTTC; CDR3: CASSGRETQYF
V: TRBV6-1; J: TRBJ2-3; size: NA; D: NA; DNA: TGTGCCAGCAGTCTAGACGCACCTAGCACAGATACGCAGTATTTT; CDR3: CASSLDAPSTDTQYF
V: TRBV7-2; J: TRBJ2-3; size: NA; D: NA; DNA: TGTGCCAGCAGCTTAGTCGCTGACTCGAAGGTGGATACGCAGTATTTT; CDR3: CASSLVADSKVDTQYF
V: TRBV11-3; J: TRBJ1-3; size: once; D: NA; DNA: TGTGCCAGCAGCTTTTACTCCGGACCCTCTGGAAACACCATATATTTT; CDR3: CASSFYSGPSGNTIYF
V: TRBV7-3; J: TRBJ2-3; size: few; D: TRBD2; DNA: TGTGCCAGCAGCTTAGGGCTAGCGGGAGCAGATACGCAGTATTTT; CDR3: CASSLGLAGADTQYF
V: TRBV7-3; J: TRBJ2-1; size: NA; D: NA; DNA: TGTGCCAGCAGCCATGGGGCCCAATCCTACAATGAGCAGTTCTTC; CDR3: CASSHGAQSYNEQFF
V: TRBV27; J: TRBJ1-6; size: NA; D: NA; DNA: TGTGCCAGCAGTTTCGACGGGGCTAATTCACCCCTCCACTTT; CDR3: CASSFDGANSPLHF
V: TRBV5-1; J: TRBJ2-5; size: few; D: TRBD1; DNA: TGCGCCAGCAGCACGTGGACAGGCCAAGAGACCCAGTACTTC; CDR3: CASSTWTGQETQYF
V: TRBV5-4; J: TRBJ2-2; size: NA; D: NA; DNA: TGTGCCAGCATCGACGGCACCGGGGAGCTGTTTTTT; CDR3: CASIDGTGELFF
V: TRBV7-2; J: TRBJ1-2; size: few; D: TRBD1; DNA: TGTGCCAGCAGTTACACAGGGGGTCCTTCCTATGGCTACACCTTC; CDR3: CASSYTGGPSYGYTF
V: TRBV7-9; J: TRBJ2-7; size: NA; D: NA; DNA: TGTGCCAGCAGCTTAGATTGGGCGGGCGAGCAGTACTTC; CDR3: CASSLDWAGEQYF
V: TRBV6-1; J: TRBJ2-2; size: NA; D: TRBD1; DNA: TGTGCCAGCCATACAGGGGAAAGAGACACCGGGGAGCTGTTTTTT; CDR3: CASHTGERDTGELFF
V: TRBV20-1; J: TRBJ2-5; size: NA; D: TRBD2; DNA: TGCAGTGCTCGAGGACTAGCGGGAGGGCTTGAGACCCAGTACTTC; CDR3: CSARGLAGGLETQYF